The 20 T cell receptor beta chains given below trace back to one sample, sequenced in a study of blood T cell repertoires in COVID-19. The repertoire was sequenced with immunoSEQ multiplex PCR; TCRdb's copy has only in-frame clones and lacks some. The table records around 170,000 clones, roughly 83% of them present only once. The material sequenced was peripheral blood. The receptors derive from a woman aged 55-70 years with acute or convalescent COVID-19.

V gene TRBV7-8 combines with J gene TRBJ2-1; D is ambiguous. The CDR3 spans 15 residues. V lost 2 bases and J 2 bases, leaving 10 bases between the germline ends. Germline assignment: CDR1 SGHVS and CDR2 FQNEAQ. Here the CDR3 DNA reads TGTGCCAGCAGCTTAATCCGCGTGACCTACAATGAGCAGTTCTTC. This codes for CASSLIRVTYNEQFF.

The chain joins TRBV21-1 to TRBJ2-7; TRBD2 was called by the table and not checked on the DNA. TRBV21-1 is flagged as a pseudogene. This CDR3 is built from 21 residues. In nucleotides, the CDR3 is TGTGCCAGCAGAGCCAGGGATAACGCCCACCCGACGGTCGGGGGGTCGGACGAGCAGTACTTC. Translating gives CASRARDNAHPTVGGSDEQYF.

The chain uses TRBV9 and TRBJ1-3; D is perhaps TRBD1 (5 bases). The CDR3 consists of 15 residues. Trimming cost V 4 bases and J 4 bases, with 15 bases left between them. Germline V gene lookup returns CDR1 SGDLS and CDR2 YYNGEE. The CDR3 loop is CASSQKGLGGNTIYF. CDR3 in DNA: TGTGCCAGCAGCCAAAAGGGGTTGGGGGGAAACACCATATATTTT.

This rearrangement joins TRBV5-1 to TRBJ2-3, with D possibly TRBD1 on 5 matching bases. The V gene lost 0 bases and the J gene lost 2 bases, with 7 bases spanning the gap. There are 14 residues in the CDR3. Germline assignment: CDR1 SGHRS and CDR2 YFSETQ. CDR3 DNA: TGCGCCAGCAGCTTGGGACAGCTCACAGATACGCAGTATTTT. It specifies CASSLGQLTDTQYF.

V and J are TRBV7-2 and TRBJ1-4; 9 bases agree with TRBD1. CDR1 is SGHTA and CDR2 is FQGNSA in the germline V gene. Trimming at V came to 4 bases and at J to 7 bases, leaving 4 bases not matched to a gene. This CDR3 comprises 14 residues. Here the CDR3 reads CASSSQGASEKLFF. CDR3 nucleotide sequence: TGTGCCAGCAGCTCACAGGGGGCGAGTGAAAAACTGTTTTTT.

The rearrangement joins TRBV29-1 to TRBJ2-7, with a weak D call TRBD2 (7 bases). The germline V gene encodes CDR1 SQVTM and CDR2 ANQGSEA. Trimming removed 2 bases at V and 4 bases at J, with 15 bases between. The CDR3 is 14 amino acids. Here the CDR3 reads CSVESGGGGYEQYF. The CDR3 DNA reads TGCAGCGTTGAATCCGGGGGAGGGGGTTACGAGCAGTACTTC.

The CDR3 protein is CASSSTPQGMNTEAFF. DNA of the CDR3: TGTGCCAGCAGCTCTACTCCGCAGGGCATGAACACTGAAGCTTTCTTT. The chain has TRBV7-6 and TRBJ1-1, with a weak D call TRBD1 (5 bases). Trimming left V 4 bases short and J 0 bases short, with 15 bases between. This CDR3 has 16 residues. Germline V gene lookup returns CDR1 SGHVS and CDR2 FNYEAQ.

This sequence joins TRBV6-5 and TRBJ1-1; perhaps TRBD1 as D (5 bases). The length of the CDR3 is 16 residues. The germline V gene has CDR1 MNHEY and CDR2 SVGAGI. The ends were cut back, 2 bases at V and 0 bases at J, with 13 bases in the middle. The CDR3 region has the DNA TGTGCCAGCAGTTACCGGGGGACGGTCATGAACACTGAAGCTTTCTTT. This codes for CASSYRGTVMNTEAFF.

V gene TRBV1 combines with J gene TRBJ2-2; TRBD1 is the table's D call and was not checked against the DNA. TRBV1 is noted as a pseudogene. The CDR3 consists of 16 residues. The CDR3 reads CTSSRLTEPNTGELFF. The CDR3 DNA reads TGCACCAGCAGCCGACTGACAGAGCCGAACACCGGGGAGCTGTTTTTT.

The chain combines TRBV28 with TRBJ1-1; D is unclear. V was pared by 7 bases and J by 1 base, with 19 bases between. The CDR3 sequence is 16 residues long. Germline loops: CDR1 MDHEN, CDR2 SYDVKM. CDR3 bases: TGTGCCAGCACCACCGGGATGGGCAGGTCGAACACTGAAGCTTTCTTT. Residues: CASTTGMGRSNTEAFF.

The chain carries TRBV30 and TRBJ1-5; D not certain. The CDR3 runs 15 residues. Looked up from germline, CDR1 is GTSNPN and CDR2 is SVGIG (reference sequence). The V and J ends lost 2 bases and 3 bases respectively, with 14 bases between them. The CDR3 bases are TGTGCCTGGAGTCCCGAAGGGAGTATCAATCAGCCCCAGCATTTT. This translates into CAWSPEGSINQPQHF.

The CDR3 coding sequence is TGTGCCAGCTCAGAACGGCAGAACTACCCCTATGGCTACACCTTC. This sequence encodes CASSERQNYPYGYTF. The chain recombines TRBV18 with TRBJ1-2; D is undetermined. CDR1 and CDR2 from the germline V gene are KGHSH and LQKENI. The CDR3 spans 15 residues. Trimming shortened V by 5 bases and J by 4 bases, and 17 bases separated the two germline ends.

The chain joins TRBV2 to TRBJ1-2, with a weak D call TRBD1 (6 bases). Germline V gene data show CDR1 as SNHLY and CDR2 as FYNNEI. The CDR3 loop spans 12 amino acids. Between the trimmed V and J ends, which lost 8 bases and 4 bases, there was a span of 11 bases. CDR3 sequence (DNA): TGTGCCAGCCACAGGGAAATCTATGGCTACACCTTC. Amino acids: CASHREIYGYTF.

This chain connects TRBV28 to TRBJ1-2; possibly TRBD1 for D (6 bases). Trimming stripped 2 bases from V and 4 bases from J, with 17 bases between. CDR3 length: 16 residues. Germline V gene lookup returns CDR1 MDHEN and CDR2 SYDVKM. CDR3 in amino acids: CASSLRGTPGAYGYTF. CDR3 coding DNA: TGTGCCAGCAGTTTAAGGGGGACGCCAGGAGCCTATGGCTACACCTTC.

The V gene is TRBV9, the J gene TRBJ1-4; D remains unclear. The ends were cut back, 3 bases at V and 8 bases at J, with 14 bases in the middle. The CDR3 spans 14 residues. Germline CDR1 SGDLS, CDR2 YYNGEE. The CDR3 loop reads CASSARRYDEKLFF. In DNA, the CDR3 is TGTGCCAGCAGCGCCAGGAGGTACGACGAAAAACTGTTTTTT.

The J gene is TRBJ1-5, the V gene TRBV5-6; 9 nucleotides align to TRBD1. Germline CDR1 reads SGHDT; CDR2 reads YYEEEE. This CDR3 has 17 amino acids. V gave up 4 bases and J gave up 1 base; unmatched junction bases: 9. CDR3 sequence: CASSETGGLPSNQPQHF. CDR3 nucleotide sequence: TGTGCCAGCAGCGAGACAGGGGGTCTTCCGAGCAATCAGCCCCAGCATTTT.

The rearrangement links TRBV6-5 to TRBJ2-5; D perhaps matches TRBD1 (7 bases). The germline V gene has CDR1 MNHEY and CDR2 SVGAGI. This CDR3 contains 13 residues. The V gene lost 6 bases and the J gene lost 5 bases, with 13 bases spanning the gap. CDR3: CASRPSGGETQYF. DNA for the CDR3: TGTGCCAGCAGACCCTCAGGGGGGGAGACCCAGTACTTC.

The CDR3 DNA reads as TGTGCCAGCAGTTCGGACGACAGGGTCGGGTTCCAGCCCCAGCATTTT. Protein product: CASSSDDRVGFQPQHF. V is TRBV28 and J is TRBJ1-5; 7 bases are shared with TRBD1. The CDR3 runs 16 residues. Germline CDR1 reads MDHEN; CDR2 reads SYDVKM. With V trimmed by 4 bases and J by 7 bases, 13 bases remained unmatched.

This rearrangement joins TRBV18 to TRBJ2-7, with 8 bases aligning to TRBD1. The germline gives CDR1 KGHSH, CDR2 LQKENI. The J segment lost 3 bases and the V segment lost 0 bases, leaving 13 bases of the junction unmatched. The CDR3 contains 18 residues. The CDR3 DNA reads TGTGCCAGCTCACCACCGACAACAGGGGGTAACTCTCACTACGAGCAGTACTTC. It translates to CASSPPTTGGNSHYEQYF.

Note on this clone: The junction does not match germline at one end; this may be a read error. The V and J genes are TRBV2 and TRBJ2-5; TRBD2 matches 9 bases. The CDR3 is 15 amino acids. Germline V gene lookup returns CDR1 SNHLY and CDR2 FYNNEI. The CDR3 protein is CASREAGGTGETQYF. The CDR3 region has the DNA TGTGCCAGCAGGGAAGCGGGGGGTACAGGAGAGACCCAGTACTTC.